The 5 T cell receptor beta chains reported below all come from one sample, sequenced in a study of blood T cell repertoires in COVID-19. Generated by immunoSEQ multiplex PCR, the TCRdb table keeps only in-frame clones and is missing some. The table has approximately 260,000 clones, around 83% seen once; the top ten hold approximately 10%. Specimen: peripheral blood. The receptors here all came from a woman older than 75 with acute or convalescent COVID-19.

The chain has TRBV29-1 and TRBJ1-1; TRBD1 matches at 7 bases. The CDR3 totals 15 residues. Trimming cost V 7 bases and J 2 bases; bases outside gene matches: 13. In germline, CDR1 is SQVTM, CDR2 ANQGSEA. The CDR3 coding sequence is TGCAGCGCCGCAGGACCCGGGACAGTTAACACTGAAGCTTTCTTT. Translated: CSAAGPGTVNTEAFF. Full variable domain (remainder filled in from reference TRBV29-1 and TRBJ1-1): SAVISQKPSRDICQRGTSLTIQCQVDSQVTMMFWYRQQPGQSLTLIATANQGSEATYESGFVIDKFPISRPNLTFSTLTVSNMSPEDSSIYLCSAAGPGTVNTEAFFGQGTRLTVV.

The chain links TRBV6-5 to TRBJ2-7; tentatively, D is TRBD1 (6 bases). This CDR3 comprises 14 residues. Per the germline V gene, CDR1 is MNHEY and CDR2 is SVGAGI. V was pared by 6 bases and J by 2 bases, with 14 bases between. CDR3: CASRSGVSAYEQYF. CDR3 nucleotides: TGTGCCAGCAGGTCAGGGGTGAGCGCCTACGAGCAGTACTTC.

The chain has TRBV7-3 and TRBJ2-2, with TRBD1 as a possible D gene (6 bases). The CDR3 is 15 residues long. Trimming removed 1 base at V and 0 bases at J, with 6 bases between. CDR1 and CDR2 (germline): SGHTA, FQGTGA. CDR3 residues: CASSLNRANTGELFF. The CDR3, as DNA: TGTGCCAGCAGCTTAAACAGGGCGAACACCGGGGAGCTGTTTTTT.

The chain has TRBV30 and TRBJ2-5; 10 bases agree with TRBD2. The germline V gene has CDR1 GTSNPN and CDR2 SVGIG (reference sequence). J gave up 5 bases and V 3 bases, and 9 bases lay outside the gene matches. The CDR3 consists of 15 residues. The CDR3 DNA is TGTGCCTGGAGGGGCCAGCGGGGGGGCGAGGAGACCCAGTACTTC. This gives the protein CAWRGQRGGEETQYF.

The chain is built from TRBV5-1 and TRBJ1-3, with D hard to call. V lost 0 bases to trimming and J lost 4 bases, with 20 bases between them. Germline V lookup: CDR1 SGHRS, CDR2 YFSETQ. The CDR3 spans 18 residues. CDR3 in DNA: TGCGCCAGCAGCTTGGAATCACAAAACCCCCTTACCGGAAACACCATATATTTT. Translation: CASSLESQNPLTGNTIYF.